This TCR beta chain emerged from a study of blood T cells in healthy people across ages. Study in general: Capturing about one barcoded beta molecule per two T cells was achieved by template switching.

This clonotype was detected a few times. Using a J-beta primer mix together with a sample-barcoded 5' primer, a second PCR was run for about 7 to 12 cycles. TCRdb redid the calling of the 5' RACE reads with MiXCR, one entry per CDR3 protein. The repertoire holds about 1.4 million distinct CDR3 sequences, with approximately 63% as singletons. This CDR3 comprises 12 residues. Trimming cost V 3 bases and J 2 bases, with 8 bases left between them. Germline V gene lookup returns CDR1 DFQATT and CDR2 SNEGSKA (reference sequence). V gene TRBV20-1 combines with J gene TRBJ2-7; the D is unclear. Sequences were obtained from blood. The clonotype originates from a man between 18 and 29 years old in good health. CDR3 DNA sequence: TGCAGTGCTAGTTCCCGTACCTACGAGCAGTACTTC. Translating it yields CSASSRTYEQYF.